The clone carrying this T cell receptor beta chain was observed a few times. Germline CDR1 SGHAT, CDR2 FQNNGV. Trimming removed 3 bases at V and 0 bases at J, with 12 bases between. The CDR3 has 16 residues. This record comes from a study of blood T cell repertoires in COVID-19. On the study more broadly: The United States, Italy and Spain provided the acute and convalescent COVID-19 samples. T cells, B-cell-depleted T cells, or PBMCs supplied cDNA or gDNA.

Only in-frame clones appear in the TCRdb table, and some are missing; sequencing was by immunoSEQ multiplex PCR. This sample has roughly 250,000 clones; 85% to 90% occur once, and the top ten carry 3.7%. The chain links TRBV11-2 to TRBJ1-3, with D possibly TRBD1 on 6 matching bases. The TCR comes from a woman in her forties with acute or convalescent COVID-19. Sequenced sample: peripheral blood. The CDR3, as DNA: TGTGCCAGCAGCTTTGGACAGCTCCGCTCTGGAAACACCATATATTTT. It encodes CASSFGQLRSGNTIYF.